This T cell receptor (beta chain) was profiled in a study of cytomegalovirus exposure and HLA in healthy donors. Assay: immunoSEQ multiplex PCR; the TCRdb copy retains only in-frame clones and omits some. Of 150,000 to 200,000 clones in the sample, 85% to 90% were seen once. This clone was observed a single time. Sequencing was performed on PBMCs. The source of this sequence is a woman aged 30 to 39 in good health and CMV-seronegative.

The CDR3 nucleotides are TGCGCCAGCAGCCAAGATCCAGGGGGCTACACCGGGGAGCTGTTTTTT. Translated: CASSQDPGGYTGELFF. The chain combines TRBV4-1 with TRBJ2-2; 8 nucleotides match TRBD1. Germline values: CDR1 MGHRA, CDR2 YSYEKL. After removal of 0 bases from V and 3 bases from J, the junction contained 3 bases not matched to a gene. The CDR3 has 16 amino acids.